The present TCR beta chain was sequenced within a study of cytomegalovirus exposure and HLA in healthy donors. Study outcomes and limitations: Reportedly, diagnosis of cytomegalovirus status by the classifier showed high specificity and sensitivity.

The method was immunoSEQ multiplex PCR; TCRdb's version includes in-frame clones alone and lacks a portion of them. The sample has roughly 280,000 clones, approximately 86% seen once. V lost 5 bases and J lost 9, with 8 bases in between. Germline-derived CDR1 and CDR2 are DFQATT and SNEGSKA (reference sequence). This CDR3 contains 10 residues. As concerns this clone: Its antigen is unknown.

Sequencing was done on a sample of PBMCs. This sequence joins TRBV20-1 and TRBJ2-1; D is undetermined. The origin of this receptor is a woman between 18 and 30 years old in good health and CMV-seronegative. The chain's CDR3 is CSAYSSEQFF. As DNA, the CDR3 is TGCAGTGCTTATAGTTCTGAGCAGTTCTTC.